A single sample is the source of the 23 T cell receptor beta chains below, sequenced in a study of glioma-infiltrating T cells. TCR alpha and beta CDR3 regions were amplified from RNA using iRepertoire nested multiplex PCR. From the multiplex PCR reads, TCRdb called clonotypes with MiXCR, one entry per CDR3 protein. The table has about 400,000 distinct CDR3 sequences, roughly two fifths seen once; the top ten hold about 12%. The sequencing input was glioma tissue, nonneoplastic brain tissue, or PBMCs (not recorded which). The receptors shown here come from a human donor with low-grade glioma or glioblastoma, undergoing nonglioma brain surgery, or in good health (not recorded which).

The rearrangement joins TRBV6-2 or TRBV6-3 to TRBJ2-7; 7 nucleotides match TRBD1. The CDR3 runs to 14 residues. After removal of 2 bases from V and 2 bases from J, the junction contained 3 bases not matched to a gene. The germline gives CDR1 MNHEY, CDR2 SVGEGT. CDR3 sequence reads: CASSYETGTYEQYF. The CDR3 DNA reads as TGTGCCAGCAGTTACGAGACAGGGACCTACGAGCAGTACTTC.

About this clonotype: The junction departs from the called germline gene at one end, perhaps through a read error. This sequence joins TRBV7-6 and TRBJ2-3; D is possibly TRBD1 (6 bases). This CDR3 has 15 residues. Germline V gene sequence: CDR1 SGHVS, CDR2 FNYEAQ. The CDR3 DNA sequence: TGTGCTAGCAGCTTAGCCCCAGGGGCCACAGATACGCAGTATTTT. Translating gives CASSLAPGATDTQYF. Drawing the rest from reference TRBV7-6 and TRBJ2-3, the complete variable domain is GAGVSQSPRYKVTKRGQDVALRCDPISGHVSLYWYRQALGQGPEFLTYFNYEAQQDKSGLPNDRFSAERPEGSISTLTIQRTEQRDSAMYRCASSLAPGATDTQYFGPGTRLTVL.

Written as DNA, the CDR3 is TGCAGTGCTGGGGGGACTAGCGGGGAAGATACGCAGTATTTT. It yields the protein CSAGGTSGEDTQYF. This chain links TRBV20-1 with TRBJ2-3, with 13 bases aligning to TRBD2. The germline V gene encodes CDR1 DFQATT and CDR2 SNEGSKA (reference sequence). This CDR3 has 14 amino acids. V was clipped by 5 bases and J by 5 bases; unmatched bases: 4.

This clonotype showed up just a few times. The V gene is TRBV7-2, the J gene TRBJ1-5; the D gene is possibly TRBD1 (6 bases). Trimming removed 1 base from V and 3 bases from J, with 10 bases in between. CDR3 length equals 15 residues. Germline CDR1 is SGHTA and CDR2 is FQGNSA. The CDR3 coding sequence is TGTGCCAGCAGCTTAGGGGGGGCCTCCAATCAGCCCCAGCATTTT. Its protein is CASSLGGASNQPQHF.

V and J are TRBV6-1 and TRBJ2-7; D is tentatively TRBD1 or TRBD2 (5 bases each). Germline V lookup: CDR1 MNHNS, CDR2 SASEGT. Trimming removed 4 bases at V and 0 bases at J, with 13 bases between. The CDR3 runs to 15 residues. The CDR3 reads CASSATGGLSYEQYF. The CDR3 nucleotides read TGTGCCAGCAGTGCTACAGGAGGACTCTCCTACGAGCAGTACTTC.

As for this clonotype: This may be a read error, as it is one base from a much larger clone. This chain joins TRBV28 and TRBJ1-1, with D perhaps TRBD1 (6 bases). CDR1 and CDR2 (germline): MDHEN, SYDVKM. This CDR3 region has 14 residues. The CDR3 is CDTARLGGNTEAFF. For the CDR3, the DNA is TGTGACACCGCACGGTTAGGGGGGAACACTGAAGCTTTCTTT. The full variable domain, with the rest looked up from reference TRBV28 and TRBJ1-1, is DVKVTQSSRYLVKRTGEKVFLECVQDMDHENMFWYRQDPGLGLRLIYFSYDVKMKEKGDIPEGYSVSREKKERFSLILESASTNQTSMYLCDTARLGGNTEAFFGQGTRLTVV.

On this clonotype itself: Given a much more abundant clone one base away, this may be a read error. This chain connects TRBV6-2 or TRBV6-3 to TRBJ1-2; 7 bases match TRBD1. Looked up from germline, CDR1 is MNHEY and CDR2 is SVGEGT. This CDR3 spans 15 amino acids. CDR3 residues: CASSSPDRTNYCYTF. Here the CDR3 DNA reads TGTGCCAGCAGTTCCCCGGACAGGACTAACTATTGCTACACCTTC.

This clonotype was seen ten or more times. The V and J genes are TRBV20-1 and TRBJ2-3, with 10 bases identical to TRBD2. The CDR3 has 18 residues. In germline, CDR1 is DFQATT, CDR2 SNEGSKA (reference sequence). V lost 0 bases to trimming and J lost 1 base; unmatched junction nucleotides: 10. Here the CDR3 reads CSARDPIEREGRTDTQYF. The CDR3 DNA follows: TGCAGTGCTAGAGATCCTATCGAGCGGGAGGGACGCACAGATACGCAGTATTTT.

The chain couples TRBV2 to TRBJ1-2; D unresolved. The V end lost 8 bases, the J end lost 7 bases, and 11 bases lay between the germline ends. This CDR3 has 11 residues. From germline, CDR1 is SNHLY and CDR2 FYNNEI. The CDR3 DNA reads TGTGCCAGCTACTGGTTCAGTGGCTACACCTTC. This codes for CASYWFSGYTF.

This clonotype appeared a few times. The V and J genes are TRBV25-1 and TRBJ2-2, with D unclear. The CDR3 extends over 14 amino acids. Between the trimmed V and J ends, which lost 2 bases and 0 bases, there was a span of 4 bases. Germline V gene sequence: CDR1 MGHDK, CDR2 SYGVNS. For the CDR3, the DNA is TGTGCCAGCAGTGAAAGACCGAACACCGGGGAGCTGTTTTTT. It translates to CASSERPNTGELFF.

This clonotype was detected ten times or more. The rearrangement joins TRBV20-1 to TRBJ1-6; D gene uncertain. The V gene lost 0 bases and the J gene lost 13 bases, with 19 bases spanning the gap. Per germline, CDR1 DFQATT and CDR2 SNEGSKA (reference sequence). The CDR3 sequence is 15 residues long. In DNA form, the CDR3 reads TGCAGTGCTAGAGATCTTAGGGCAGCCCCTTGGCCCCTCCACTTT. Its protein product is CSARDLRAAPWPLHF.

The chain couples TRBV7-2 to TRBJ2-7, with 8 bases identical to TRBD1. Trimming removed 0 bases from V and 5 bases from J; junction bases left unmatched: 9. CDR1 is SGHTA and CDR2 is FQGNSA in the germline V gene. The CDR3 totals 16 residues. The CDR3 nucleotides read TGTGCCAGCAGCTTAGCGCCCGGCAGGGGGCGCCACGAGCAGTACTTC. Protein product: CASSLAPGRGRHEQYF.

This clonotype appeared many times. This sequence joins TRBV27 and TRBJ1-1, with no clear D. Germline V lookup: CDR1 MNHEY, CDR2 SMNVEV (reference sequence). V lost 2 bases, J lost 0 bases, and 10 bases lay in between. The CDR3 is 15 residues long. The CDR3 here is CASSLVGRMNTEAFF. CDR3 in DNA: TGTGCCAGCAGTTTAGTCGGGAGGATGAACACTGAAGCTTTCTTT.

This clonotype was counted between two and nine times. The chain recombines TRBV20-1 with TRBJ2-3; the match to TRBD2 covers 15 bases. This CDR3 is 15 amino acids long. Per the germline V gene, CDR1 is DFQATT and CDR2 is SNEGSKA (reference sequence). Unmatched junction bases numbered 4, after V lost 5 bases and J lost 4 bases. The CDR3 region has the DNA TGCAGTGCTCCAGGACTAGCGGGAGGGTCAGATACGCAGTATTTT. The encoded protein is CSAPGLAGGSDTQYF.

There are a few counts of this clonotype. The genes are TRBV29-1 and TRBJ2-7, with a tentative D call TRBD2 (7 bases). Germline CDR1 and CDR2: SQVTM and ANQGSEA. CDR3 length: 13 residues. Trimming pared 5 bases from V and 4 bases from J, leaving 15 bases between. In nucleotides, the CDR3 is TGCAGCGTTTCCCGGGGGGCGCAGTACGAGCAGTACTTC. Translating it yields CSVSRGAQYEQYF.

The chain uses TRBV6-2 or TRBV6-3 and TRBJ2-1; D assignment may be TRBD1 or TRBD2 (7 bases each). The germline gives CDR1 MNHEY, CDR2 SVGEGT. Trimming stripped 4 bases from V and 9 bases from J, with 22 bases between. CDR3 length: 16 residues. CDR3 sequence: CASSLYPTGRESEQFF. The DNA for the CDR3 is TGTGCCAGCAGTTTATACCCGACAGGGAGGGAGAGTGAGCAGTTCTTC.

This clonotype was counted between two and nine times. This sequence joins TRBV12-3 or TRBV12-4 and TRBJ2-7; no reliable D call. V shed 5 bases and J shed 9 bases, with 14 bases lying between them. CDR3 length: 12 amino acids. CDR3 protein: CASSPSSGLQYF. In DNA, the CDR3 is TGTGCCAGCAGTCCTAGTTCAGGCCTGCAGTACTTC.

About this clonotype: Compared with germline, one end of the junction differs, possibly owing to a read error. The chain joins TRBV4-1 to TRBJ2-2; no reliable D call. The CDR3 has 13 amino acids. Germline V lookup: CDR1 MGHRA, CDR2 YSYEKL. The CDR3 nucleotides read TGTGCCAGCAGCCAAGAAGAAACCGGGGAGCTGTTTTTT. It specifies CASSQEETGELFF.

The table lists this clonotype with many counts. The rearrangement uses TRBV15 and TRBJ2-7; D gene ambiguous. Per germline, CDR1 LNHNV and CDR2 YYDKDF (reference sequence). The CDR3 covers 13 residues. The V end lost 0 bases, the J end lost 0 bases, and 3 bases lay between the germline ends. The CDR3 coding sequence is TGTGCCACCAGCAGAGACGCCTCCTACGAGCAGTACTTC. Translation gives CATSRDASYEQYF.

The chain employs TRBV7-9 and TRBJ1-2; no clear D. V dropped 5 bases and J dropped 4 bases, with 8 bases sitting between them. The germline CDR1 and CDR2 sequences are SEHNR and FQNEAQ (reference sequence). This CDR3 has 12 amino acids. CDR3 sequence reads: CASSAGGYGYTF. CDR3 coding DNA: TGTGCCAGCAGCGCGGGAGGCTATGGCTACACCTTC.

Details on this clonotype: A single base separates this from a much larger clone, so it may be a read error. The V gene is TRBV7-2, the J gene TRBJ2-3; maybe TRBD2 (6 bases). V was clipped by 5 bases and J by 5 bases, with 8 bases between them. The CDR3 consists of 12 residues. Germline V lookup: CDR1 SGHTA, CDR2 FQGNSA. The CDR3 region is CASSHGGDTQYF. The CDR3 region has the DNA TGTGCCAGCAGCCACGGGGGAGATACGCAGTATTTT.

The rearrangement uses TRBV20-1 and TRBJ2-1, with D uncertain. V lost 0 bases and J 6 bases, leaving 15 bases between the germline ends. Germline CDR1 and CDR2: DFQATT and SNEGSKA (reference sequence). The CDR3 is 15 residues long. Here the CDR3 reads CSARDPRISRNEQFF. The CDR3 DNA is TGCAGTGCTAGAGATCCACGGATTAGTCGCAATGAGCAGTTCTTC.

The table lists this clonotype with a few counts. The chain is built from TRBV10-3 and TRBJ1-5; D unresolved. The V end lost 10 bases, the J end lost 3 bases, and 13 bases lay between the germline ends. Germline-derived CDR1 and CDR2 are ENHRY and SYGVKD. The CDR3 contains 13 residues. The CDR3 is CATTREYNQPQHF. CDR3 nucleotides: TGTGCCACCACTCGGGAGTACAATCAGCCCCAGCATTTT.